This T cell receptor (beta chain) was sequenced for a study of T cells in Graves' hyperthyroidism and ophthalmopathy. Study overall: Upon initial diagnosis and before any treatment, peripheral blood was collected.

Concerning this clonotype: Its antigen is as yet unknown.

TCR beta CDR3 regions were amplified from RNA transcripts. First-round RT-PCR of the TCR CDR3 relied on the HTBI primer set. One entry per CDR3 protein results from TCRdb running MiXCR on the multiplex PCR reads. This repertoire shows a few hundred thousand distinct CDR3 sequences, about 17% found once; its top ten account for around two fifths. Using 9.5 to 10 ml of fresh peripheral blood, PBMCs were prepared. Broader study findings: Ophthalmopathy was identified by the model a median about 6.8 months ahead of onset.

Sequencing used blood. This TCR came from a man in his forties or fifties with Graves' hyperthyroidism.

CDR3 in amino acids: CASMGTGSLNSYEQYF. CDR3 DNA: TGTGCCAGCATGGGAACAGGATCACTCAACTCCTACGAGCAGTACTTC. The genes are TRBV2 and TRBJ2-7; D is perhaps TRBD1 (5 bases). This CDR3 has 16 amino acids. Germline CDR1 is SNHLY and CDR2 is FYNNEI. Trimming pared 7 bases from V and 0 bases from J, leaving 19 bases between.